Here is one T cell receptor (beta chain) with its context. This specimen belongs to a study of blood T cell repertoires in COVID-19. Study at large: Sample material is recorded as cDNA or gDNA derived from T cells, B-cell-depleted T cells, or PBMCs.

Methods used by the authors: Reference gene primer amplification yielded estimated nucleated cell counts. The method was immunoSEQ multiplex PCR; TCRdb's version includes in-frame clones alone and lacks a portion of them. V and J calls and clone size come straight from that table; D and trimming were deduced from the DNA. This table has about 250,000 clones, almost 85% appearing once. The CDR3 has 13 amino acids. V was pared by 5 bases and J by 7 bases, with 8 bases of the junction left unmatched. The germline gives CDR1 LGHDT, CDR2 YNNKEL (reference sequence). The TCR originated in a woman between 50 and 59 years old with acute COVID-19. The sequenced sample consisted of PBMCs or T cells enriched from blood (not recorded which). The chain links TRBV3-1 (or the pseudogene TRBV3-2) to TRBJ2-7; 7 bases match TRBD1. This CDR3 is CASSSGQRWEQYF. The CDR3 nucleotides read TGTGCCAGCAGCTCGGGACAGCGCTGGGAGCAGTACTTC.